The rows below give T cell receptor beta chains drawn from one sample of a study of T-cell reconstitution after alpha-beta-depleted transplantation in children. From the PCR reads, TCRdb called clonotypes with MiXCR, one entry per CDR3 protein. The sample yields a few hundred thousand distinct CDR3 sequences, roughly a quarter seen once. The sequencing here drew on PBMCs, mostly from graft donor cells, taken 360 days after TCRalphabeta/CD19-depleted stem cell transplant. The receptor source for this set is a female patient between 2 and 15 years old who had a stem cell transplant for congenital amegakaryocytic thrombocytopenia, so the T cells may come from the graft donor. Both conserved end residues are part of each CDR3. The D gene is left open where the match is weak. Clone sizes are given selectively: once, few, many, or a class where the clone is expanded.

J,V,size,D,DNA,CDR3
TRBJ2-1,TRBV7-9,few,TRBD1,TGTGCCAGCAGCTTTCCCGGGACAGGGCATTACAATGAGCAGTTCTTC,CASSFPGTGHYNEQFF
TRBJ2-7,TRBV6-1,few,TRBD1,TGTGCCAGCAGGATTCACCGGGACAGGGGACTATACGAGCAGTACTTC,CASRIHRDRGLYEQYF
TRBJ2-7,TRBV21-1,NA,NA,TGTGCCAGCAAACGGACAGGGATTAGGACCTACGAGCAGTACTTC,CASKRTGIRTYEQYF
TRBJ2-7,TRBV14,NA,NA,TGTGCCAGCAGCCAACTACTAGCAAACGAGCAGTACTTC,CASSQLLANEQYF
TRBJ2-1,TRBV7-3,few,TRBD1,TGTGCCAGCAGCTTAACGGGACAGGGAGGCAATGAGCAGTTCTTC,CASSLTGQGGNEQFF
TRBJ1-1,TRBV7-6,NA,TRBD1,TGTGCCAGCAGCTTATTTGGAATGGACAGGGGTGACGTTAGGACGGCTTTCTTT,CASSLFGMDRGDVRTAFF
TRBJ2-7,TRBV7-9,NA,NA,TGTGCCAGCAGCCCGGTAGGCACAAAACTTTACGAGCAGTACTTC,CASSPVGTKLYEQYF
TRBJ2-6,TRBV27,few,TRBD1,TGTGCCAGCAGTTTATGGGACAGCCACGACGTCCTGACTTTC,CASSLWDSHDVLTF
TRBJ2-7,TRBV7-9,NA,TRBD1,TGTGCCAGCAGCTTATTCGGTACAGGGGGGTCATCCTACGAGCAGTACTTC,CASSLFGTGGSSYEQYF
TRBJ1-3,TRBV4-1,few,NA,TGCGCCAGCAGCCAACCTGGAAACACCATATATTTT,CASSQPGNTIYF
TRBJ2-3,TRBV20-1,NA,NA,TGCAGTGCTAGAGATGGCGCCAATGCTTACACAGATACGCAGTATTTT,CSARDGANAYTDTQYF
TRBJ1-3,TRBV5-5,NA,NA,TGTGCCAGCAGCCCCCCCGGAGTCTGGGCTGGAAACACCATATATTTT,CASSPPGVWAGNTIYF
TRBJ2-2,TRBV12-3/TRBV12-4,many,NA,TGTGCCAGCAGTTTCGTTGTTCACCGGGAGCTGTTTTTT,CASSFVVHRELFF
TRBJ2-1,TRBV5-1,NA,NA,TGCGCCAGCAGCTTGCTCGTGACTAACCGGCCTGAGCAGTTCTTC,CASSLLVTNRPEQFF
TRBJ2-7,TRBV12-3/TRBV12-4,many,NA,TGTGCCAGCAGTTTACTCGGGTTTTACGAGCAGTACTTC,CASSLLGFYEQYF
TRBJ2-5,TRBV5-1,NA,NA,TGCGCCAGCAGCTTGGTTGGGGCCCAAGAGACCCAGTACTTC,CASSLVGAQETQYF
TRBJ2-1,TRBV12-3/TRBV12-4,few,NA,TGTGCCAGCAGTCCCTTCCCCCGGCGGGGTGAGCAGTTCTTC,CASSPFPRRGEQFF
TRBJ2-5,TRBV28,few,TRBD1,TGTGCCAGCAGTTTATACAGGGGACAGGAGACCCAGTACTTC,CASSLYRGQETQYF
TRBJ2-7,TRBV19,NA,NA,TGTGCCAGTAGTATAGTGTTTGGGGCCTACGAGCAGTACTTC,CASSIVFGAYEQYF
TRBJ1-5,TRBV6-5,NA,TRBD1,TGTGCCAGCAGGACCGGGACAGGGGACCGGAATCAGCCCCAGCATTTT,CASRTGTGDRNQPQHF
TRBJ2-7,TRBV2,few,TRBD1,TGTGCCAGCAGTGCAGGTTCGGACAGGGCTTACTACGAGCAGTACTTC,CASSAGSDRAYYEQYF
TRBJ2-3,TRBV5-1,few,TRBD1,TGCGCCAGCAGCTTCATATCGGGACAGAACACAGATACGCAGTATTTT,CASSFISGQNTDTQYF
TRBJ2-2,TRBV19,NA,TRBD2,TGTGCCAGTAGCCCAAGAGCGGGGCCCGGGGAGCTGTTTTTT,CASSPRAGPGELFF
TRBJ2-1,TRBV28,NA,NA,TGTGCCAGCAGTCCCACCATGCACCGGGTGCAGTTCTTC,CASSPTMHRVQFF
TRBJ2-1,TRBV29-1,NA,NA,TGCAGCGTGGGCAGAGGAGAAAATGAGCAGTTCTTC,CSVGRGENEQFF
TRBJ2-1,TRBV7-9,NA,NA,TGTGCCAGCAGCTCGGGACACTCGAGCTCCTACAATGAGCAGTTCTTC,CASSSGHSSSYNEQFF
TRBJ1-3,TRBV5-1,NA,NA,TGCGCCAGCAGCCCAGATCGCGGGAGTAAACGCACCACCATATATTTT,CASSPDRGSKRTTIYF
TRBJ2-2,TRBV20-1,NA,TRBD1,TGCAGTGCTAGAGACCTGACAGGGACCCTTCCCGGGGAGCTGTTTTTT,CSARDLTGTLPGELFF
TRBJ2-3,TRBV20-1,NA,TRBD2,TGCAGTGCCCGCACTAGCGGCGGTGGGGATACGCAGTATTTT,CSARTSGGGDTQYF
TRBJ2-1,TRBV6-2/TRBV6-3,NA,TRBD2,TGTGCCAGCAGGCCGGAAGGACTAGCGGGAGTTGGGTCCTACAATGAGCAGTTCTTC,CASRPEGLAGVGSYNEQFF
TRBJ1-2,TRBV20-1,few,NA,TGCAGTGCTAGAGCCGACCGAGGGGCGGGTGGCTACACCTTC,CSARADRGAGGYTF
TRBJ2-5,TRBV20-1,NA,NA,TGCAGTGCCATAACCGGGACATTGCAAGAGACCCAGTACTTC,CSAITGTLQETQYF
TRBJ1-2,TRBV28,NA,NA,TGTGCCAGCGCCCTTGCAGGCAGTAGTCTTTGGGGCTACACCTTC,CASALAGSSLWGYTF
TRBJ1-2,TRBV28,NA,NA,TGTGCCAGCAGTTTCCCCGGGACACTTAACTATGGCTACACCTTC,CASSFPGTLNYGYTF
TRBJ1-2,TRBV13,NA,NA,TGTGCCAGCAGTTTCAGGATAGCTAACTATGGCTACACCTTC,CASSFRIANYGYTF
TRBJ2-2,TRBV12-3/TRBV12-4,many,NA,TGTGCCAGCAGTTTGGGGTCGGCCGCCGGGGAGCTGTTTTTT,CASSLGSAAGELFF
TRBJ2-5,TRBV11-2,once,NA,TGTGCCAGCAGCCCCCGTCACGGTCTGGTTCAAGAGACCCAGTACTTC,CASSPRHGLVQETQYF
TRBJ2-7,TRBV15,once,TRBD1,TGTGCCACCAGCAAACTTACAGGGGGCCGATCCTACGAGCAGTACTTC,CATSKLTGGRSYEQYF
TRBJ2-1,TRBV4-2,many,TRBD2,TGTGCCAGCAGCCAAAGACTAGCGGGGTTTGAGCAGTTCTTC,CASSQRLAGFEQFF
TRBJ2-1,TRBV7-2,NA,TRBD1,TGTGCCAGCAGCTCCGTTGTCCGGGACAGGGACCTTTTCTCCAGATACAATGAGCAGTTCTTC,CASSSVVRDRDLFSRYNEQFF
TRBJ1-1,TRBV10-3,few,NA,TGTGCCATCAGAAATAACAGGGTCCTGAACACTGAAGCTTTCTTT,CAIRNNRVLNTEAFF
TRBJ2-7,TRBV12-3/TRBV12-4,NA,TRBD2,TGTGCCAGCAGTGCCGCCGGGACTATCTCTGGCGGGCAGTACTTC,CASSAAGTISGGQYF
TRBJ2-1,TRBV29-1,few,TRBD2,TGCAGCGCCCCCCGGGCGGGGGGGTTCAATGAGCAGTTCTTC,CSAPRAGGFNEQFF